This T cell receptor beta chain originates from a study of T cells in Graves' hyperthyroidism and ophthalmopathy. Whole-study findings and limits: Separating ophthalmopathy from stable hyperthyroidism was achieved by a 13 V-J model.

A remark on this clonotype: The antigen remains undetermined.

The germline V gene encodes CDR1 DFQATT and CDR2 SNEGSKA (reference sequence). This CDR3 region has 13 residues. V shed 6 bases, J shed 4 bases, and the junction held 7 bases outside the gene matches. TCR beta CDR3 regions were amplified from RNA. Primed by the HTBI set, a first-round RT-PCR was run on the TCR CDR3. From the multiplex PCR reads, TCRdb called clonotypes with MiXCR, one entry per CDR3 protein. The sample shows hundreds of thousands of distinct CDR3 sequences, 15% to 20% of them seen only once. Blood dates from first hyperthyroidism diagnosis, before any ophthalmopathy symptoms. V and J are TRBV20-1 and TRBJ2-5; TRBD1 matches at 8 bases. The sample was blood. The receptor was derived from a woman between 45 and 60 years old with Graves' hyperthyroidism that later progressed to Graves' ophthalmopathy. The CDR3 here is CSARDRSLETQYF. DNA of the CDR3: TGCAGTGCAAGGGACAGGAGTTTAGAGACCCAGTACTTC.